This TCR beta chain appears in the sequencing data of a study of shared T cell receptors in the human thymus. The assay was immunoSEQ multiplex PCR, and TCRdb's table has in-frame clones only and misses some. The table shows about 660,000 clones, with around 87% occurring only once. The same specimen was also included in a second study, on human thymus T cells. As reported in that work: Thymus was obtained from resections taken during corrective heart surgery. Thymic and blood repertoires appeared to display a bias in their usage of V and J genes. Unrelated individuals reportedly shared highly overlapping thymic TCR repertoires.

Sequenced material: thymocytes. The clonotype comes from a boy in the first two years of life with a congenital heart defect.

CDR3 sequence (DNA): TGTGCCAGTAGTATACTCGCGGACAGCTACAATGAGCAGTTCTTC. Its protein is CASSILADSYNEQFF. The J gene is TRBJ2-1, the V gene TRBV19; possibly TRBD1 for D (6 bases). This CDR3 spans 15 amino acids. V dropped 2 bases and J dropped 3 bases, with 11 bases sitting between them. CDR1 is LNHDA and CDR2 is SQIVND in the germline V gene (reference sequence).